This TCR beta chain comes out of a study of T cell responses to AZD1222 COVID-19 vaccine. This CDR3 is 12 amino acids long. Trimming cost V 6 bases and J 5 bases, with 7 bases left between them. The germline V gene has CDR1 SNHLY and CDR2 FYNNEI. The assay was immunoSEQ multiplex PCR, and TCRdb's table has in-frame clones only and misses some. The data hold 200,000 or so clones, with around 90% observed a single time. This clone was seen just once. What it binds is unknown. Whole-study results and caveats: The CD4 TCRs associated with vaccination extended across spike and predominated at 160-218 and 743-854. Clonal diversity was possibly underestimated; the donors were predominantly white British and more often female. Unmutated variant regions reportedly attract nearly half of all spike-specific TCRs.

The sequence was collected from an adult in good health. The rearrangement links TRBV2 to TRBJ1-4; D is possibly TRBD1 (6 bases). Sample: peripheral blood, taken on day 0 of AZD1222 vaccination. The CDR3 DNA is TGTGCCAGCAGGGGGGCAAATGAAAAACTGTTTTTT. Translating it yields CASRGANEKLFF.